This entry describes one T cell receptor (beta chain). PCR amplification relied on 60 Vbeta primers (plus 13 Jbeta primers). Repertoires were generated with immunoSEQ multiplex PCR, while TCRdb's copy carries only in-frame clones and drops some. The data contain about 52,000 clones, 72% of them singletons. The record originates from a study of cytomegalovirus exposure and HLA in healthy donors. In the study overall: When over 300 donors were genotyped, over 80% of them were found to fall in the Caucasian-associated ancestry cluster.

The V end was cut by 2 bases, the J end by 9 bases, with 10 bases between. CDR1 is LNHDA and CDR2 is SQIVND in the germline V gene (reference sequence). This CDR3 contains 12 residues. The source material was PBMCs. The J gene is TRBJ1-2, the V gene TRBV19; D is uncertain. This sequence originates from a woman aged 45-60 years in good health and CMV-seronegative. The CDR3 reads CASSISGRRYTF. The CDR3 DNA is TGTGCCAGTAGTATATCGGGGAGGCGCTACACCTTC.